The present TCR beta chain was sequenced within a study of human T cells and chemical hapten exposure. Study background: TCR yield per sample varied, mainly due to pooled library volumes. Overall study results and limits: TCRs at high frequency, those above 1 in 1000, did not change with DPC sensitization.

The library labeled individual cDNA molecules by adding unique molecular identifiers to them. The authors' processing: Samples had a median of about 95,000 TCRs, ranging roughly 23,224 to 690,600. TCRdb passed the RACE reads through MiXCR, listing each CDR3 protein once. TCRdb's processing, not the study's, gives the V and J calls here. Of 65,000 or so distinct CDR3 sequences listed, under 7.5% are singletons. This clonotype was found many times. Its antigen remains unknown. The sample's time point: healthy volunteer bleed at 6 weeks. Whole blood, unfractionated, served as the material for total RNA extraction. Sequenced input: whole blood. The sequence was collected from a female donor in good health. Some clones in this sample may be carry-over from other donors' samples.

CDR3 sequence (DNA): TGCAGCCTTGGACTAGCGGGAAAGAATGAGCAGTTCTTC. This gives the protein CSLGLAGKNEQFF. The chain joins TRBV29-1 to TRBJ2-1, with 12 bases aligning to TRBD2. The CDR3 is made up of 13 amino acids. CDR1 and CDR2 (germline): SQVTM, ANQGSEA. V was pared by 8 bases and J by 7 bases, with 6 bases of the junction left unmatched.